This TCR beta chain came from a study of T-cell reconstitution after alpha-beta-depleted transplantation in children (dated by TCRdb to 2016 to 2017). Regarding the research as a whole: The study quantitatively tracked T-cell immune reconstitution after TCRalphabeta/CD19-depleted allogeneic hematopoietic cell transplantation in children using TCR repertoire profiling.

The germline V gene specifies SGHTA as CDR1 and FQGNSA as CDR2. Reading from cysteine to phenylalanine, the CDR3 counts 14 amino acids. CDR3 DNA is the only sequence kept; it has 42 bases, read in frame from the first base. V is shortened by 1 base, J by 9 bases, and the region joining them spans 13 bases. The library was produced with PCR. Sequenced using an Illumina HiSeq 2500. TCR library preparation used molecular barcoding, with unique molecular identifiers applied to normalize quantification of the TCRbeta repertoire. Clones were called with MiXCR by TCRdb after fastp trimmed the public reads at Q25, and only in-frame beta chains were retained. Each record represents a unique CDR3 protein, reported with the most common genes and DNA among its rows. The sample table holds around 200,000 distinct CDR3 sequences, of which approximately 9.5% were seen once. 5% to 7% of the sample is in the top ten clones.

Worth noting for this clonotype: Its target antigen remains unknown. No qualities accompany the bases; no much larger clone lies one base away.

Recombination connected TRBV7-2 to TRBJ1-5, with the D gene uncertain. This material consisted of PBMCs from the stem cell graft donor, taken from the stem cell graft. The source is a human donor who donated a stem cell graft to a child with acute lymphoblastic leukemia. The DNA is as follows: TGTGCCAGCAGCTTAGATGTTAGCTCCGGGCCCCAGCATTTT. Translated, this is CASSLDVSSGPQHF.